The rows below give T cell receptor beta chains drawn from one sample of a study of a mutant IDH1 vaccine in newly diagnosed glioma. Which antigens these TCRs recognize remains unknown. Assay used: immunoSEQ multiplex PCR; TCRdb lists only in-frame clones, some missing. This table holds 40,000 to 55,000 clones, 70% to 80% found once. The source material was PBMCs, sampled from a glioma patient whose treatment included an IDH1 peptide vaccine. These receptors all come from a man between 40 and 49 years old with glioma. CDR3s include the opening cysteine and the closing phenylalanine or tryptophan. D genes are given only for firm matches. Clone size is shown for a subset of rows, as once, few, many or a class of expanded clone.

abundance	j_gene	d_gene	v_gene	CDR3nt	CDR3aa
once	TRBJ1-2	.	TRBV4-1	TGCGCCAGCAGCCAAGATGGGCTCGGATTCTATGGCTACACCTTC	CASSQDGLGFYGYTF
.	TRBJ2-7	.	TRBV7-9	TGTGCCAGCAGCTTAAGCAGCTACGAGCAGTACTTC	CASSLSSYEQYF
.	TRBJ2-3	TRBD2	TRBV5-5	TGTGCCAGCAGCTTGCCTAGCGGGCCTTCAGATACGCAGTATTTT	CASSLPSGPSDTQYF
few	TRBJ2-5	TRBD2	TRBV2	TGTGCCAGCAGCCTAGGGACTACGGGGTACTTC	CASSLGTTGYF
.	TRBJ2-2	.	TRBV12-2	TGTGCAAGTCGCTTAGCCCTTCCGGGATCTCCAACAGGGGAGCTGTTTTTT	CASRLALPGSPTGELFF
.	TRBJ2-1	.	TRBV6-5	TGTGCCAGCAGTTACGTGAGGGGCTCCTACAATGAGCAGTTCTTC	CASSYVRGSYNEQFF
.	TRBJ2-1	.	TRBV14	TGTGCCAGCAGCCTTGGGACCTACAATGAGCAGTTCTTC	CASSLGTYNEQFF
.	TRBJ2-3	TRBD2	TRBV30	TGTGCCTGGAGCGGGGGAGCGGGAGTGAGGCAGTATTTT	CAWSGGAGVRQYF
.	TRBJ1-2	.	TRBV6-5	TGTGCCAGCAGTTACGAGCAGGGGTCGGGCTACACCTTC	CASSYEQGSGYTF
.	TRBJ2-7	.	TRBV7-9	TGTGCCAGCAGCTCCCAGGGAGCGCGTATCGAGCAGTACTTC	CASSSQGARIEQYF
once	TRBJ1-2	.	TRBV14	TGTGCCAGCAGTGACTGGGATTATGGCTACACCTTC	CASSDWDYGYTF
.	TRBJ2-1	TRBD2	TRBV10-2	TGCGCCAGCATGTTCGGGACTAGTCTCAATGAGCAGTTCTTC	CASMFGTSLNEQFF
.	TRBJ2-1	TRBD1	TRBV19	TGTGCCACCCGATTCGGGACAGGCAATGAGCAGTTCTTC	CATRFGTGNEQFF
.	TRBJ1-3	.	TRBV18	TGTGCCAGCTCAACTCTCCAGAACCGGGACAAGGGATCTTTT	CASSTLQNRDKGSF
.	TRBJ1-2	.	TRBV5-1	TGCGCCAGCAGCTTGGTTCGGGGGTCAGGCTATGGCTACACCTTC	CASSLVRGSGYGYTF
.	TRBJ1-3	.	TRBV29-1	TGCAGCGTCCTAACACAAGCCGCCGGAAACACCATATATTTT	CSVLTQAAGNTIYF
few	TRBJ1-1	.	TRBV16	TGTGCCAGCAGCCAATTCGTCCAGAACACTGAAGCTTTCTTT	CASSQFVQNTEAFF
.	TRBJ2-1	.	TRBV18	TGTGCCAGCTCACCGACGAACTCCAACTACAATGAGCAGTTCTTC	CASSPTNSNYNEQFF
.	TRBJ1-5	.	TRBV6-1	TGTGCCAGCATGGGGTTAGGCAGCAATCAGCCCCAGCATTTT	CASMGLGSNQPQHF
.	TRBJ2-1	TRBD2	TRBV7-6	TGTGCCAGCAGCTCCGGGTTTTGGGGAGGGGTGCCCTACAATGAGCAGTTCTTC	CASSSGFWGGVPYNEQFF
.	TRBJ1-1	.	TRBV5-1	TGCGCCAGCAGCTCCTCTACTGGGGTCGACACTGAAGCTTTCTTT	CASSSSTGVDTEAFF
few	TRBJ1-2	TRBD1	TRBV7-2	TGTGCCAGCAGCACCGACAGGGTTGGCTACACCTTC	CASSTDRVGYTF
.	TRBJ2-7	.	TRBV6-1	TGTGCCAGCAGTGAAGGTCCTTTACAAACCTACGAGCAGTACTTC	CASSEGPLQTYEQYF
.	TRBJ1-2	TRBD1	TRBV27	TGTGCCAGCAGTTTATCGGGACAGGATTCTTTCTATGGCTACACCTTC	CASSLSGQDSFYGYTF
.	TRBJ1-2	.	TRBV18	TGTGCCAGCTCACCCACGGGGGACGTTGGCTACACCTTC	CASSPTGDVGYTF
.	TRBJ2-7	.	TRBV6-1	TGTGCCAGCAGTGTGGACTACACCAGATCCTACGAGCAGTACTTC	CASSVDYTRSYEQYF
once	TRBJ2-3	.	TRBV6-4	TGTGCCAGCAGCCCCGGGGGCACAGATACGCAGTATTTT	CASSPGGTDTQYF
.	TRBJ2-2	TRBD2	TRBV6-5	TGTGCCAGCAGTTCACTAGCGGGACTGCAAACCGGGGAGCTGTTTTTT	CASSSLAGLQTGELFF
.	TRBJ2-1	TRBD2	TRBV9	TGTGCCAGCAGCGCCGACGGGGCGGGAGGGTCTCATGAGCAGTTCTTC	CASSADGAGGSHEQFF
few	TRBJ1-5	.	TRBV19	TGTGCCAGTAGTATCAGGGGCGAACAGGTACCCAATCAGCCCCAGCATTTT	CASSIRGEQVPNQPQHF
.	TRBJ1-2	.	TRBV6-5	TGTGCCAGCAGTGATACCTATGGCTACACCTTC	CASSDTYGYTF
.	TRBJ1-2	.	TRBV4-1	TGCGCCAGCAGCCTCGGACAGAACTATGGCTACACCTTC	CASSLGQNYGYTF
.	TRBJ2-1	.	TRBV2	TGTGCCAGCAGTGAAACAGGATACAATGAGCAGTTCTTC	CASSETGYNEQFF
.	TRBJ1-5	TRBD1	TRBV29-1	TGCAGCGTTGTGGTCTCAGGGGGCGCAGAAAATCAGCCCCAGCATTTT	CSVVVSGGAENQPQHF
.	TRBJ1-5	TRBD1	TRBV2	TGTGCCAGCAGTGGGACAGGGAGCAATCAGCCCCAGCATTTT	CASSGTGSNQPQHF
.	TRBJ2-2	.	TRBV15	TGTGCCACCAGCAGGGAAAACACCGGGGAGCTGTTTTTT	CATSRENTGELFF
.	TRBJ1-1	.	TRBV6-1	TGTGCCAGCAGTGAAGTTAACACTGAAGCTTTCTTT	CASSEVNTEAFF
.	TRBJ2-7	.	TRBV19	TGTGCCAGTAGCCCCGGCAACTACTACGAGCAGTACTTC	CASSPGNYYEQYF
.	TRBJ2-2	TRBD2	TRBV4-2	TGTGCCAGCAGCCAAGATGGGACTAGCGGGAGTACCGGGGAGCTGTTTTTT	CASSQDGTSGSTGELFF
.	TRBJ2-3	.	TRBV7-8	TGTGCCAGCAGCCCGAGGGGCCCGATAGACACAGATACGCAGTATTTT	CASSPRGPIDTDTQYF
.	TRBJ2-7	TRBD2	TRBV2	TGTGCCAGCGAACCCTATCTCCTAGCGGGAGAGGAGCAGTACTTC	CASEPYLLAGEEQYF
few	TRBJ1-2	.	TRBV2	TGTGCCAGCAAGGGGGTTTTGAACTATGGCTACACCTTC	CASKGVLNYGYTF
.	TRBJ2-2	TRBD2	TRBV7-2	TGTGCCAGCAGCCCAGACATTTGGGGCGGGAGAAGGGCCGGGGAGCTGTTTTTT	CASSPDIWGGRRAGELFF
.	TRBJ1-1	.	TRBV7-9	TGTGCCAGCACTTGGGGGGCCAGGGACACTGAAGCTTTCTTT	CASTWGARDTEAFF